One and the same sample provided the 17 T cell receptor beta chains below, sequenced in a study of blood T cell repertoires in COVID-19. Some clones are missing from TCRdb's copy, which holds only in-frame ones; the method was immunoSEQ multiplex PCR. This sample carries about 110,000 clones, over 80% of them seen once, and the ten largest clones take under 5%. The sample comprised peripheral blood. The receptors were gathered from an older woman with acute or convalescent COVID-19.

V gene TRBV19 combines with J gene TRBJ2-1; D is undetermined. This CDR3 is 17 amino acids long. V was clipped by 0 bases and J by 0 bases, with 12 bases between them. Germline-derived CDR1 and CDR2 are LNHDA and SQIVND (reference sequence). The CDR3 nucleotides are TGTGCCAGTAGTATAGATAGTGCCGATAGCTCCTACAATGAGCAGTTCTTC. Amino acid sequence: CASSIDSADSSYNEQFF.

The chain is built from TRBV7-9 and TRBJ2-7; weak D call: TRBD2 (5 bases). The CDR3 length is 13 residues. V lost 5 bases to trimming and J lost 6 bases, with 14 bases between them. Germline CDR1 reads SEHNR; CDR2 reads FQNEAQ (reference sequence). CDR3 DNA sequence: TGTGCCAGCAGCCTCGGGAACGCGGGCGAGCAGTACTTC. Protein product: CASSLGNAGEQYF.

This clone is a singleton in its sample. The gene calls are TRBV7-2 and TRBJ2-3; D not resolved. Germline CDR1 is SGHTA and CDR2 is FQGNSA. V lost 4 bases to trimming and J lost 9 bases, with 14 bases between them. The CDR3 covers 13 residues. CDR3 nucleotide sequence: TGTGCCAGCAGCTCGAGCATTCTAGAGACGCAGTATTTT. It encodes CASSSSILETQYF.

This clone was picked up a small number of times. This chain uses TRBV19 with TRBJ1-6; TRBD1 aligns across 7 bases. V lost 9 bases and J lost 4; bases outside the gene matches: 3. The CDR3 extends over 13 amino acids. From germline, CDR1 is LNHDA and CDR2 SQIVND (reference sequence). For the CDR3, the DNA is TGTGCCAGCGGGACAGATTATAATTCACCCCTCCACTTT. This translates into CASGTDYNSPLHF.

V gene TRBV5-4 combines with J gene TRBJ1-2; D is unresolved. The V end lost 4 bases, the J end lost 5 bases, and 12 bases lay between the germline ends. Looked up from germline, CDR1 is SGHNT and CDR2 is YYREEE (reference sequence). This CDR3 region has 13 residues. CDR3 DNA: TGTGCCAGCAGCCTCGACTCGGTTTATGGCTACACCTTC. Amino acids: CASSLDSVYGYTF.

The chain recombines TRBV18 with TRBJ2-3; 10 bases align to TRBD2. This CDR3 is 16 amino acids long. Germline CDR1 and CDR2: KGHSH and LQKENI. Trimming removed 0 bases from V and 5 bases from J; junction bases left unmatched: 5. The CDR3 loop reads CASSPPGLARGDTQYF. DNA of the CDR3: TGTGCCAGCTCACCACCGGGACTAGCGCGTGGAGATACGCAGTATTTT.

This clone was seen only a few times. The gene calls are TRBV28 and TRBJ1-4, with D unclear. V was clipped by 4 bases and J by 13 bases, with 10 bases between them. This CDR3 comprises 11 residues. Germline V gene data show CDR1 as MDHEN and CDR2 as SYDVKM. The CDR3 DNA reads TGTGCCAGCAGTTCCCAGGTCGGACTGTTTTTT. Its translation is CASSSQVGLFF.

The CDR3 DNA reads as TGTGCCAGCAGCGAGACAGGTGTCTATGGCTACACCTTC. It codes for CASSETGVYGYTF. The J gene is TRBJ1-2, the V gene TRBV6-5; D is perhaps TRBD1 (6 bases). This CDR3 is 13 amino acids long. CDR1 and CDR2 from the germline V gene are MNHEY and SVGAGI. Trimming cost V 6 bases and J 4 bases, with 12 bases left between them.

The V call is TRBV18, the J call TRBJ2-1; D is perhaps TRBD1 (6 bases). Trimming left V 6 bases short and J 9 bases short, with 18 bases between. The CDR3 contains 14 residues. CDR1 is KGHSH and CDR2 is LQKENI in the germline V gene. The CDR3 nucleotides are TGTGCCAGCTCGTTTGGGGGCCGCCCCGCTGAGCAGTTCTTC. As protein: CASSFGGRPAEQFF.

This clone was detected a few times. The chain employs TRBV27 and TRBJ1-6, with 7 bases matching TRBD1. CDR3 length: 15 amino acids. CDR1 MNHEY and CDR2 SMNVEV come from the germline V gene (reference sequence). Trimming took 3 bases from V and 10 from J; bases not matched to a gene: 9. The CDR3 coding sequence is TGTGCCAGCAGTTTCTACCGACAGGGCGGATCACCCCTCCACTTT. This gives the protein CASSFYRQGGSPLHF.

This chain uses TRBV9 with TRBJ2-1, with D possibly being TRBD1 (5 bases). Germline V CDR1 and CDR2: SGDLS, YYNGEE. CDR3 length equals 16 residues. The V end was cut by 0 bases, the J end by 3 bases, with 13 bases between. In DNA, the CDR3 is TGTGCCAGCAGCGTAGGAGGACAACCCGTCTACAATGAGCAGTTCTTC. Its translation is CASSVGGQPVYNEQFF.

This chain joins TRBV19 and TRBJ2-5; D not certain. V lost 5 bases and J 0 bases, leaving 19 bases between the germline ends. Germline assignment: CDR1 LNHDA and CDR2 SQIVND (reference sequence). This CDR3 has 17 amino acids. The CDR3 sequence: CASSPIAARKYQETQYF. CDR3 nucleotide sequence: TGTGCCAGTAGTCCTATAGCAGCGCGGAAGTACCAAGAGACCCAGTACTTC.

V usage is TRBV28 and J usage is TRBJ2-7; 8 bases line up with TRBD1. The V and J ends lost 2 bases and 2 bases, in that order; junction bases with no gene match: 5. Germline CDR1 MDHEN, CDR2 SYDVKM. The CDR3 has 15 residues. The chain's CDR3 is CASSLRGQGAYEQYF. CDR3 DNA: TGTGCCAGCAGTTTACGAGGACAGGGCGCCTACGAGCAGTACTTC.

This sequence joins TRBV5-1 and TRBJ2-3; 9 nucleotides match TRBD1. The germline gives CDR1 SGHRS, CDR2 YFSETQ. V lost 3 bases and J lost 4; bases outside the gene matches: 9. This CDR3 comprises 16 residues. The CDR3: CASSWGTGRSSDTQYF. The CDR3 DNA sequence: TGCGCCAGCAGCTGGGGGACAGGGCGTAGTTCAGATACGCAGTATTTT.

The genes are TRBV30 and TRBJ1-5, with TRBD1 matching over 7 bases. After removal of 3 bases from V and 1 base from J, the junction contained 0 bases not matched to a gene. There are 13 residues in the CDR3. The germline gives CDR1 GTSNPN, CDR2 SVGIG (reference sequence). The CDR3 bases are TGTGCCTGGAGCAGGGGGAGCAATCAGCCCCAGCATTTT. Encoded protein: CAWSRGSNQPQHF.

The chain uses TRBV3-1 (or the pseudogene TRBV3-2) and TRBJ2-5; maybe TRBD2 (5 bases). CDR3 length: 15 residues. The germline V gene encodes CDR1 LGHDT and CDR2 YNNKEL (reference sequence). The ends were cut back, 0 bases at V and 4 bases at J, with 12 bases in the middle. The CDR3 spells CASSQDRGIPETQYF. CDR3 bases: TGTGCCAGCAGCCAAGATAGAGGGATTCCAGAGACCCAGTACTTC.

This clone was observed a few times. This chain links TRBV27 with TRBJ1-5; a weak D match, TRBD1 (6 bases). This CDR3 region has 13 residues. CDR1 and CDR2 from the germline V gene are MNHEY and SMNVEV (reference sequence). Trimming took off 9 bases at V and 4 bases at J, with 13 bases between the two ends. Written as DNA, the CDR3 is TGTGCCAGGACTGACAGGATTAATCAGCCCCAGCATTTT. Residues: CARTDRINQPQHF.